The present T cell receptor beta chain was sequenced within a study of T cell responses to AZD1222 COVID-19 vaccine. Remarks on this clone: Antigen specificity is unknown.

Broader study findings: No day 14 peak samples; only post-peak repertoires were characterized.

Clones were read by immunoSEQ multiplex PCR, and TCRdb kept only the in-frame ones, dropping some. Of about 130,000 clones in the sample, 90% were seen once. The specimen was peripheral blood, collected on day 0 of AZD1222 vaccination. This clonotype was sampled from an adult in good health.

CDR3 DNA: TGTGCCAGCAGTTACGGAGGAACTTTTTCCGATACGCAGTATTTT. Translation gives CASSYGGTFSDTQYF. The V gene is TRBV6-2 or TRBV6-3, the J gene TRBJ2-3, with a weak D call TRBD2 (5 bases). V was clipped by 2 bases and J by 6 bases, with 15 bases between them. Germline lookup yields CDR1 MNHEY and CDR2 SVGEGT. The CDR3 length is 15 residues.